This TCR beta chain was retrieved from a study of blood T cell repertoires in COVID-19. In the source study's methods: Estimates of nucleated cell counts were drawn from the amplification of reference gene primers. Generated by immunoSEQ multiplex PCR, the TCRdb table keeps only in-frame clones and is missing some. V and J calls and clone size come straight from that table; D and trimming were deduced from the DNA. The sample shows fewer than 350,000 clones, about 90% of them seen only once. The CDR3 runs to 15 residues. Losses at the gene ends were 4 bases for V and 0 bases for J; bases not matched to a gene: 6. The germline V gene has CDR1 SEHNR and CDR2 FQNEAQ (reference sequence).

The receptor was isolated from a woman under 40 who had recovered from COVID-19. The sequenced material came from peripheral blood. This chain links TRBV7-9 with TRBJ2-7, with 7 bases that match TRBD1. DNA for the CDR3: TGTGCCAGCAGCTCCCGGGACAGCAGCTCCTACGAGCAGTACTTC. This encodes CASSSRDSSSYEQYF.